This T cell receptor beta chain was profiled in a study of T cell responses to AZD1222 COVID-19 vaccine. For this clone: Antigen unknown.

TCRdb keeps only in-frame clones here, not all; method: immunoSEQ multiplex PCR. The table lists 140,000 to 150,000 clones, 80% to 90% of them singletons. Findings and limits, study-wide: At baseline, just six or seven AZD1222 recipients tested seropositive. Clonal diversity was possibly underestimated, and the donors were mostly white British, with more females. Unmutated variant regions are reportedly targeted by nearly half of spike-specific TCRs.

The V end lost 0 bases, the J end lost 6 bases, and 6 bases lay between the germline ends. This CDR3 contains 14 residues. Germline values: CDR1 MGHRA, CDR2 YSYEKL. The sequencing used peripheral blood, collected on day 0 of AZD1222 vaccination. The receptor comes from an adult in good health. The V and J genes are TRBV4-1 and TRBJ1-6; D unclear. CDR3: CASSQDGFNSPLHF. CDR3 nucleotide sequence: TGCGCCAGCAGCCAAGATGGATTTAATTCACCCCTCCACTTT.